A selection of T cell receptor beta chains follows, all from one sample in a study of blood T cell repertoires in COVID-19. Assay used: immunoSEQ multiplex PCR; TCRdb lists only in-frame clones, some missing. The repertoire holds 20,000 or so clones, with approximately 86% as singletons. The sample comprised peripheral blood. These receptors were taken from a man in his forties or fifties with active COVID-19. Both conserved end residues are trimmed from each CDR3. The order of the fields is J gene, clone size, V gene, CDR3 protein. Some rows have no size entry. The others give once, few or many, or a class for an expanded clone.

j_call: TRBJ2-1; clone_size: .; v_call: TRBV11-3; cdr3_aa: ASSLDHAGGLSNEQF
j_call: TRBJ2-7; clone_size: .; v_call: TRBV6-2/TRBV6-3; cdr3_aa: ASSRTGRPDEQY
j_call: TRBJ2-2; clone_size: .; v_call: TRBV7-8; cdr3_aa: ASRTGTSGRLGELF
j_call: TRBJ1-4; clone_size: .; v_call: TRBV5-1; cdr3_aa: ASSRGGTNEKLF
j_call: TRBJ2-5; clone_size: .; v_call: TRBV5-4; cdr3_aa: ASSLLGTGQETQY
j_call: TRBJ1-6; clone_size: .; v_call: TRBV9; cdr3_aa: ASSVQSRDSPLH
j_call: TRBJ1-2; clone_size: .; v_call: TRBV5-1; cdr3_aa: ASSLVEGGAYGYT
j_call: TRBJ2-6; clone_size: .; v_call: TRBV9; cdr3_aa: ASSPRDRASGANVLT
j_call: TRBJ2-2; clone_size: .; v_call: TRBV7-3; cdr3_aa: ASSLIAPANTGELF
j_call: TRBJ1-6; clone_size: .; v_call: TRBV5-6; cdr3_aa: ASSLEDRLNSPLH
j_call: TRBJ2-6; clone_size: .; v_call: TRBV11-3; cdr3_aa: ASSLAYRGSGANVLT
j_call: TRBJ2-3; clone_size: .; v_call: TRBV7-3; cdr3_aa: ASARSGGTDTQY
j_call: TRBJ2-7; clone_size: once; v_call: TRBV15; cdr3_aa: ATSNFRAHEQY
j_call: TRBJ2-7; clone_size: .; v_call: TRBV2; cdr3_aa: ASIPQASYEQY
j_call: TRBJ2-7; clone_size: .; v_call: TRBV6-1; cdr3_aa: ASSEGGGYSYEQY
j_call: TRBJ2-2; clone_size: .; v_call: TRBV5-4; cdr3_aa: ASSLSGQNTGELF
j_call: TRBJ2-2; clone_size: few; v_call: TRBV11-3; cdr3_aa: ASSEGPGELF
j_call: TRBJ1-6; clone_size: .; v_call: TRBV4-3; cdr3_aa: ASSQEEGTSSPLH
j_call: TRBJ1-6; clone_size: .; v_call: TRBV28; cdr3_aa: ASSPGGQGHSPLH
j_call: TRBJ1-5; clone_size: .; v_call: TRBV6-5; cdr3_aa: ASSLAVFQPQH
j_call: TRBJ2-2; clone_size: .; v_call: TRBV9; cdr3_aa: ASSVGQGGSGELF
j_call: TRBJ2-5; clone_size: .; v_call: TRBV4-3; cdr3_aa: ASSQDTSGQETQY
j_call: TRBJ1-1; clone_size: .; v_call: TRBV5-1; cdr3_aa: ASSLEGTPNTEAF
j_call: TRBJ2-1; clone_size: medium-sized; v_call: TRBV9; cdr3_aa: ATSPGQGWGQF
j_call: TRBJ2-7; clone_size: .; v_call: TRBV3-1/TRBV3-2; cdr3_aa: ASSQDKGLATHSYEQY
j_call: TRBJ2-5; clone_size: once; v_call: TRBV9; cdr3_aa: ASSVEWRPETQY
j_call: TRBJ1-3; clone_size: once; v_call: TRBV19; cdr3_aa: ASSSPGQTGNAIY
j_call: TRBJ1-5; clone_size: .; v_call: TRBV28; cdr3_aa: ASRVTGASNQPQH
j_call: TRBJ2-3; clone_size: .; v_call: TRBV4-2; cdr3_aa: ASSQRAGLAGGPPDTQY
j_call: TRBJ2-7; clone_size: .; v_call: TRBV11-2; cdr3_aa: ASSLASGNYEQY
j_call: TRBJ2-3; clone_size: .; v_call: TRBV15; cdr3_aa: ATSRARNWGPSDTQY
j_call: TRBJ1-3; clone_size: medium-sized; v_call: TRBV11-2; cdr3_aa: ASSSTRAGNTIY
j_call: TRBJ2-7; clone_size: .; v_call: TRBV5-4; cdr3_aa: ASSPYSGTSYEQY
j_call: TRBJ1-6; clone_size: .; v_call: TRBV11-3; cdr3_aa: ASSFFGEGSPLH
j_call: TRBJ1-1; clone_size: .; v_call: TRBV24-1; cdr3_aa: ATRTGTGNTEAF
j_call: TRBJ2-1; clone_size: .; v_call: TRBV6-2/TRBV6-3; cdr3_aa: ASSLKTAYYNEQF
j_call: TRBJ1-4; clone_size: .; v_call: TRBV7-2; cdr3_aa: ASSLQGFREKLF
j_call: TRBJ2-2; clone_size: once; v_call: TRBV18; cdr3_aa: ASSPPDRGITGELF
j_call: TRBJ2-7; clone_size: once; v_call: TRBV7-2; cdr3_aa: ASSLNGGSYEQY
j_call: TRBJ2-1; clone_size: .; v_call: TRBV2; cdr3_aa: ASSRQGKYNEQF
j_call: TRBJ2-2; clone_size: .; v_call: TRBV7-2; cdr3_aa: ASSSGGSNTGELF
j_call: TRBJ1-4; clone_size: .; v_call: TRBV30; cdr3_aa: AWNRDRVNEKLF
j_call: TRBJ2-1; clone_size: .; v_call: TRBV19; cdr3_aa: ASSMGPTEQF
j_call: TRBJ1-1; clone_size: .; v_call: TRBV7-2; cdr3_aa: ASSLSDSALSNTEAF
j_call: TRBJ2-5; clone_size: .; v_call: TRBV2; cdr3_aa: ASSDELVKTQY
j_call: TRBJ1-1; clone_size: few; v_call: TRBV5-4; cdr3_aa: ASSLEGWTGAF
j_call: TRBJ1-6; clone_size: .; v_call: TRBV4-3; cdr3_aa: ASSQEGQGNSPLH
j_call: TRBJ1-4; clone_size: .; v_call: TRBV27; cdr3_aa: ASRALGKLF
j_call: TRBJ1-5; clone_size: .; v_call: TRBV6-1; cdr3_aa: ASSDTGQGHQPQH
j_call: TRBJ2-1; clone_size: .; v_call: TRBV29-1; cdr3_aa: SVEGQGAVNEQF
j_call: TRBJ2-7; clone_size: .; v_call: TRBV7-6; cdr3_aa: ASSPMPGLAGNSYEQY
j_call: TRBJ2-7; clone_size: .; v_call: TRBV18; cdr3_aa: ASSPTLQGNEQY
j_call: TRBJ2-7; clone_size: .; v_call: TRBV2; cdr3_aa: ASSDRDNTYEQY
j_call: TRBJ2-5; clone_size: .; v_call: TRBV6-5; cdr3_aa: ASSYSNGGGQETQY